The rows below give T cell receptor beta chains drawn from one sample of a study of blood T cell repertoires in COVID-19. Profiling relied on immunoSEQ multiplex PCR, and the TCRdb table lists in-frame clones only, not all of them. The sample holds 55,000 to 80,000 clones, 65% to 85% seen once. The sequencing input was peripheral blood. Receptor source: a human donor in a cohort sampled during active COVID-19. Both conserved end residues are part of each CDR3. Each record gives: V gene, D gene, J gene, clone size, CDR3 DNA, CDR3 protein. D genes are given only for firm matches. Expanded clones get a size class; other rows say once, few or many, or leave the size out.

V: TRBV12-5; D: .; J: TRBJ2-6; size: once; DNA: TGTGCTAGTGGTTTGGCCGTCTCTGGGGCCAACGTCCTGACTTTC; CDR3: CASGLAVSGANVLTF
V: TRBV29-1; D: TRBD2; J: TRBJ2-7; size: .; DNA: TGCAGCGCTAGCGGGGGAAGGGCCTACGAGCAGTACTTC; CDR3: CSASGGRAYEQYF
V: TRBV9; D: .; J: TRBJ2-5; size: .; DNA: TGTGCCAGCAGCGATCGGGTGGGGACCCAGTACTTC; CDR3: CASSDRVGTQYF
V: TRBV2; D: .; J: TRBJ2-1; size: .; DNA: TGTGCCAGCAGTGGGGACTCCCACGGCAAGCAGTTCTTC; CDR3: CASSGDSHGKQFF
V: TRBV10-3; D: .; J: TRBJ2-5; size: .; DNA: TGTGCCATCAGTGAGTCCCAGAAAGAGACCCAGTACTTC; CDR3: CAISESQKETQYF
V: TRBV10-1; D: TRBD2; J: TRBJ2-4; size: .; DNA: TGCGCCAGCATAAATCGGACTAGCGGGACGACTGGTGACATTCAGTACTTC; CDR3: CASINRTSGTTGDIQYF
V: TRBV9; D: .; J: TRBJ2-3; size: .; DNA: TGTGCCAGCAGCGTACGAGGAAGCACAGATACGCAGTATTTT; CDR3: CASSVRGSTDTQYF
V: TRBV2; D: .; J: TRBJ1-1; size: .; DNA: TGTGCCAGCAGGCCAATCGAACCGGGGGAGCTCTTT; CDR3: CASRPIEPGELF
V: TRBV7-6; D: TRBD1; J: TRBJ2-1; size: .; DNA: TGTGCCAGCAGCGACGGGACAGGGTACTACAATGAGCAGTTCTTC; CDR3: CASSDGTGYYNEQFF
V: TRBV7-2; D: .; J: TRBJ1-1; size: .; DNA: TGTGCCAGCAGCCTAGTACCAGGCCAACACACTGAAGCTTTCTTT; CDR3: CASSLVPGQHTEAFF
V: TRBV7-6; D: TRBD1; J: TRBJ1-6; size: .; DNA: TGTGCCAGCAGCTTAGTGGGACAGGGGGCTAATTCACCCCTCCACTTT; CDR3: CASSLVGQGANSPLHF
V: TRBV7-8; D: TRBD2; J: TRBJ2-1; size: .; DNA: TGTGCCAGCAGCCAGATTAGGACTAGCGGGGGATACAATGAGCAGTTCTTC; CDR3: CASSQIRTSGGYNEQFF
V: TRBV10-3; D: .; J: TRBJ1-3; size: .; DNA: TGTGCCATCAGACAGGGCTCTGGAAACACCATATATTTT; CDR3: CAIRQGSGNTIYF
V: TRBV11-2; D: .; J: TRBJ1-5; size: .; DNA: TGTGCCAGCAGCTTACAGCGTAGCAATCAGCCCCAGCATTTT; CDR3: CASSLQRSNQPQHF
V: TRBV7-9; D: .; J: TRBJ2-5; size: few; DNA: TGTGCCAGCAGCCTAGGAGCCTTCCCGGAGACCCAGTACTTC; CDR3: CASSLGAFPETQYF
V: TRBV7-6; D: TRBD1; J: TRBJ1-5; size: .; DNA: TGTGCCAGCAGCCAGGACAGGGGAGATCAGCCCCAGCATTTT; CDR3: CASSQDRGDQPQHF
V: TRBV6-5; D: TRBD1; J: TRBJ1-5; size: .; DNA: TGTGCCAGCAGAGGACAGGCCAATCAGCCCCAGCATTTT; CDR3: CASRGQANQPQHF
V: TRBV19; D: .; J: TRBJ2-1; size: .; DNA: TGTGCCAGTAGTATTGGTAGCAGCTCCTACAATGAGCAGTTCTTC; CDR3: CASSIGSSSYNEQFF
V: TRBV29-1; D: TRBD2; J: TRBJ2-5; size: .; DNA: TGCAGCGGACGGGTTAGCGGGGCCCCGGCGGAGACCCAGTACTTC; CDR3: CSGRVSGAPAETQYF
V: TRBV2; D: TRBD1; J: TRBJ1-5; size: .; DNA: TGTGCCAGCAGGACAGGGGCGAGCAATCAGCCCCAGCATTTT; CDR3: CASRTGASNQPQHF
V: TRBV3-1/TRBV3-2; D: TRBD2; J: TRBJ2-5; size: .; DNA: TGTGCCAGCAGCCCGGGACTAGCGGGAGAGGCGTCGAAGAAGACCCAGTACTTC; CDR3: CASSPGLAGEASKKTQYF